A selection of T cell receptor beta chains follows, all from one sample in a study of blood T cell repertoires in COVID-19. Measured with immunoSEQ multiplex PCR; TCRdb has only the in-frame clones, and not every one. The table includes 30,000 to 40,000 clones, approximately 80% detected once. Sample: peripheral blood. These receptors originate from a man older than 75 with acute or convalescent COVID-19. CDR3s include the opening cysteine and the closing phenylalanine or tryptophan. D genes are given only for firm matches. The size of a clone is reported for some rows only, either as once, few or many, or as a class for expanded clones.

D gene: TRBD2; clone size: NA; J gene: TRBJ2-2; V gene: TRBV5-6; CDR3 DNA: TGTGCCAGCAGCTTGACGGGGGGATCCGGGGAGCTGTTTTTT; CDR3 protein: CASSLTGGSGELFF
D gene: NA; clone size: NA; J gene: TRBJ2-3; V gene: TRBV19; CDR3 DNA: TGTGCCAGTAGTTCGGGGGTCTCCTCGGATACGCAGTATTTT; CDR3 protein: CASSSGVSSDTQYF
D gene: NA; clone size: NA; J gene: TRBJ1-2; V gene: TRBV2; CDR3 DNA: TGTGCCAGCAGTTTGGACTCCTACTCTGACTACACCTTC; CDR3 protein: CASSLDSYSDYTF
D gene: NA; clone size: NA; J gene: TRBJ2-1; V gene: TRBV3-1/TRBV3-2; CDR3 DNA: TGTGCCAGCAGCCGGGTCGGGATTGTCGATGAGCAGTTCTTC; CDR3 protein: CASSRVGIVDEQFF
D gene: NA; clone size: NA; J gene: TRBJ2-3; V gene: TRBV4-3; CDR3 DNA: TGCGCCAGCAGCCAAGAAATACTAGTCACAGATACGCAGTATTTT; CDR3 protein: CASSQEILVTDTQYF
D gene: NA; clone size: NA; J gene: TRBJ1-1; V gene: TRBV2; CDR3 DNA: TGTGCCAGCAGGCCCGGGGAGGATAACACTGAAGCTTTCTTT; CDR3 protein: CASRPGEDNTEAFF
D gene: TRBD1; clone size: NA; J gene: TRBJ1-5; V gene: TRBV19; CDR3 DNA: TGTGCCAGCAATAGAGGGGGGACAGGGGTTGGTCAGCCCCAGCATTTT; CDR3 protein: CASNRGGTGVGQPQHF
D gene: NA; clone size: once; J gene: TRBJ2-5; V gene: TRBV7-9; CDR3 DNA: TGTGCCAGCAGCTTAGTACAACAGGGAGAGGAGACCCAGTACTTC; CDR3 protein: CASSLVQQGEETQYF
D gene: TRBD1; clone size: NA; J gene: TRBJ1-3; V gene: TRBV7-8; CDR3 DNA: TGTGCCAGCAGCCCGGACAGGATCTCTGGAAACACCATATATTTT; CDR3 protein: CASSPDRISGNTIYF
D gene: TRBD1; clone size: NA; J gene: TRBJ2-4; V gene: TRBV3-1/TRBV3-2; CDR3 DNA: TGTGCCAGCAGCCAAGAATGGGGACAGTTACTAGCCAAAAACATTCAGTACTTC; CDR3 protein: CASSQEWGQLLAKNIQYF
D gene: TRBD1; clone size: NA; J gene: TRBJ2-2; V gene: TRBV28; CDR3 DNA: TGTGCCAGCAGACCATACAGGGGGCACACCGGGGAGCTGTTTTTT; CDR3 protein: CASRPYRGHTGELFF
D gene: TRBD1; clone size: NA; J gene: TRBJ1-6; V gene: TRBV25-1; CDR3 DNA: TGTGCCAGCAGGGGACAGGGCAACTATAATTCACCCCTCCACTTT; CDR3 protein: CASRGQGNYNSPLHF
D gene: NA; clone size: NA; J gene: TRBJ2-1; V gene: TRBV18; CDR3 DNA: TGTGCCAGCTCACCGGACAGTCGATCCTACAATGAGCAGTTCTTC; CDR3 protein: CASSPDSRSYNEQFF
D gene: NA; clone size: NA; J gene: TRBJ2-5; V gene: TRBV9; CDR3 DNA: TGTGCCAGCAGCCCCCGGACGGGGGAGACCCAGTACTTC; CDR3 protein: CASSPRTGETQYF
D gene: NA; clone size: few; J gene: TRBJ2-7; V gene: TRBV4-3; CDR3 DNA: TGCGCCAGCAGCCAAGAAACGGGACAACACTACGAGCAGTACTTC; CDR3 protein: CASSQETGQHYEQYF
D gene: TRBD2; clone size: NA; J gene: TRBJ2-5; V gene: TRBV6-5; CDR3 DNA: TGTGCCAGCAGTTACTCTAGGGCTCTAGCGGGAGAGACCCAGTACTTC; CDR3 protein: CASSYSRALAGETQYF
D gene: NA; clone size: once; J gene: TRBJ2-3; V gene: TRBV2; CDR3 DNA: TGTGCCAGCAGTGAAGGTGTGCAGCGGCGCACAGATACGCAGTATTTT; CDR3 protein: CASSEGVQRRTDTQYF
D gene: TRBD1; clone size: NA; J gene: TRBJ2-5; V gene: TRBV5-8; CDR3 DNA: TGTGCCAGCAGCCGGGACAGCCAAGAGACCCAGTACTTC; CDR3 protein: CASSRDSQETQYF
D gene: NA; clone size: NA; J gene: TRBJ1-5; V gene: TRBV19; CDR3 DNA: TGTGCCAGTAGTATAAGGTTGGCAGGGATTAAGCCCCAGCATTTT; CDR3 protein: CASSIRLAGIKPQHF
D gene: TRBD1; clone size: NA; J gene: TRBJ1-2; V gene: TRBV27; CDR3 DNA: TGTGCCAGCAGGAAAGGGGGCGGTGGGAGAACTAACTATGGCTACACCTTC; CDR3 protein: CASRKGGGGRTNYGYTF
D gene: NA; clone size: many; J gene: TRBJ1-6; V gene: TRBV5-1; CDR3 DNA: TGCGCCAGCAGCTTGAGACTGTATAATTCACCCCTCCACTTT; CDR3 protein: CASSLRLYNSPLHF
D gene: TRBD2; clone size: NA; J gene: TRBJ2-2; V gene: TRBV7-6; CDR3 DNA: TGTGCCAGCAGCTCCCGGGTAGCGGGGGCCAGCGGCGGGGAGCTGTTTTTT; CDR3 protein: CASSSRVAGASGGELFF
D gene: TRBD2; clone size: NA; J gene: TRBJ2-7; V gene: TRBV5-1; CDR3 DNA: TGCGCCAGCAGCTTGGCCCTAGCGGGTAACTCGTACGAGCAGTACTTC; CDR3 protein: CASSLALAGNSYEQYF
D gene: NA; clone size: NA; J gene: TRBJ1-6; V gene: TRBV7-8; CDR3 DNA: TGTGCCAGCAGCTTAGAGGGGGGGTACTATAATTCACCCCTCCACTTT; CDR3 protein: CASSLEGGYYNSPLHF
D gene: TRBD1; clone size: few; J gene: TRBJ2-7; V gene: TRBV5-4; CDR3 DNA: TGTGCCAGCAGCTCCCTAGACAGCTTACAGGGGTCGGCTAACGAGCAGTACTTC; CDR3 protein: CASSSLDSLQGSANEQYF
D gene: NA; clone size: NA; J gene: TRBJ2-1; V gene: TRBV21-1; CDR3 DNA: TGTGCCGACGGAAGGGACAGGGGGCGAAGGACTTACAATGAGCAGTTCTTC; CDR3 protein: CADGRDRGRRTYNEQFF
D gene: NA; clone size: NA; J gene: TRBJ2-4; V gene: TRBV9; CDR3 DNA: TGTGCCAGCAGCGTAGAACCAGGGGCGACTTCTCACAAAAACATTCAGTACTTC; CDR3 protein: CASSVEPGATSHKNIQYF
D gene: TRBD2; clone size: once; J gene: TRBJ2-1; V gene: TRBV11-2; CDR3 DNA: TGTGCCAGCAGCTCGTCGGGGGGCAATGAGCAGTTCTTC; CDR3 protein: CASSSSGGNEQFF
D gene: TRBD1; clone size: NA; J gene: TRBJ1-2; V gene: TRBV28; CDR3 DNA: TGTGCCAGCAGTTTACCGGGACAGAAGCTTGATGGCTACACCTTC; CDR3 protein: CASSLPGQKLDGYTF